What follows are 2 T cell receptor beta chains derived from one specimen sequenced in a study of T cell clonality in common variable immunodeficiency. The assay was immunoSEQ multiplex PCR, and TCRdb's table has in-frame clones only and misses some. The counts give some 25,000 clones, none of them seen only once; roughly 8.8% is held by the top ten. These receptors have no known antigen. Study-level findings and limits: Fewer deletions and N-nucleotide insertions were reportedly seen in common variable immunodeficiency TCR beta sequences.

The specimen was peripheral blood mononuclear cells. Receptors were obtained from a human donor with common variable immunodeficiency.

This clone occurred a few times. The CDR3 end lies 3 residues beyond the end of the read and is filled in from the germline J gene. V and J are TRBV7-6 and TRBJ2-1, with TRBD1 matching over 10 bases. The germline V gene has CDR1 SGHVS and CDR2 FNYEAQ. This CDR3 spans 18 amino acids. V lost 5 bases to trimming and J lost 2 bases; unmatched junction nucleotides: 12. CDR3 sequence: CASSPSGTGVPPYNEQFF. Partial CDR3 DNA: TGTGCCAGCAGCCCCTCCGGGACAGGGGTCCCCCCCTACAATGAG.

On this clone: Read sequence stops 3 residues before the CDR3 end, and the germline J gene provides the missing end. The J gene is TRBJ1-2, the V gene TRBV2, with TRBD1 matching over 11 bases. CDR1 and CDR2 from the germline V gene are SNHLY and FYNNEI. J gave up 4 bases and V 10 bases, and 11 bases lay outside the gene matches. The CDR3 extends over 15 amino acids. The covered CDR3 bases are TGTGCCACCCCAAGGACCGGGACAGGGGGCTATGGC. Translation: CATPRTGTGGYG. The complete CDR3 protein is CATPRTGTGGYGYTF.